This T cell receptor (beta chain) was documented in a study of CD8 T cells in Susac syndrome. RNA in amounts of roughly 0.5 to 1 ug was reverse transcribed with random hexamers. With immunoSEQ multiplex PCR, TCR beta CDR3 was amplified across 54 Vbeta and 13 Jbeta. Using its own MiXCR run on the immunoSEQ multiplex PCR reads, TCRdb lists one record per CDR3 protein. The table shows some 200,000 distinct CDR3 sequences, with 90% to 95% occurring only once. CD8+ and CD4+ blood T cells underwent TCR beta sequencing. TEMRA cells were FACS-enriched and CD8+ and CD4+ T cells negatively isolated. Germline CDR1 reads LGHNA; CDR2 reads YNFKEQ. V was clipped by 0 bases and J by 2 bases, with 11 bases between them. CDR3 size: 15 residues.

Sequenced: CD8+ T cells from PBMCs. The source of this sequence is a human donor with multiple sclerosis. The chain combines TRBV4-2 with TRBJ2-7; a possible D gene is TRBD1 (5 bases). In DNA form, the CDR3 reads TGTGCCAGCAGCCAAGATGGCCAGGGTACCTACGAGCAGTACTTC. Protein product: CASSQDGQGTYEQYF.